This T cell receptor beta chain was documented in a study of beta chain features in type 1 diabetes. Study as a whole: No patient-donor differences in age, gender, total cells or subset yield.

The germline V gene has CDR1 MGHDK and CDR2 SYGVNS. CDR3 length equals 12 residues. Between the trimmed V and J ends, which lost 4 bases and 10 bases, there was a span of 8 bases. There are a few counts of this clone. Its target is unknown. Since all of the isolated RNA was reverse transcribed, expressed TCRB transcripts were what got sequenced. Measured with immunoSEQ multiplex PCR; TCRdb has only the in-frame clones, and not every one. The sample comprises roughly 450,000 clones, roughly 14% of which are singletons, and around 0.039% rests with the top ten. Study-level points and caveats: Significant though moderate, a shortening of TCRB CDR3s appeared in all four CD4+ subsets of Type 1 diabetes patients. Possibly, sequencing cDNA over-represented cells that had high TCR expression levels.

This receptor was taken from a man aged 25-45 years in good health. The sample was naive CD4+ T cells from blood. This chain connects TRBV25-1 to TRBJ1-6, with unresolved D. CDR3 nucleotide sequence: TGTGCCAGCAGTGTCTTGGGGTCACCCCTCCACTTT. Translation gives CASSVLGSPLHF.